Shown below are 23 T cell receptor beta chains from a single sample sequenced in a study of blood T cell repertoires in COVID-19. Libraries were prepared by immunoSEQ multiplex PCR; TCRdb keeps only in-frame clonotypes and omits some of them. The data contain tens of thousands of clones, 80% to 90% of them singletons. Sequences were obtained from peripheral blood. The receptors come from a woman in her 70s with acute or convalescent COVID-19.

The rearrangement links TRBV18 to TRBJ2-7, with 8 bases that match TRBD1. Germline lookup yields CDR1 KGHSH and CDR2 LQKENI. There are 13 residues in the CDR3. V lost 6 bases, J lost 6 bases, and 7 bases stayed unmatched. The CDR3 nucleotides are TGTGCCAGCTCCCCGGTGACAGGGGCCGAGCAGTACGTC. Translation: CASSPVTGAEQYV.

The chain recombines TRBV19 with TRBJ1-5, with 7 positions matching TRBD1. Germline-derived CDR1 and CDR2 are LNHDA and SQIVND (reference sequence). V was clipped by 7 bases and J by 6 bases; unmatched bases: 9. The CDR3 sequence is 14 residues long. In nucleotides, the CDR3 is TGTGCCAGTACCGGACAGGCCTTCGGTCAGCCCCAGCATTTT. Encoded protein: CASTGQAFGQPQHF.

The chain employs TRBV10-3 and TRBJ2-5; a possible D gene is TRBD1 (6 bases). With 4 bases removed from V and 5 bases from J, the gap between germline ends came to 14 bases. In germline, CDR1 is ENHRY, CDR2 SYGVKD. The CDR3 length is 14 residues. For the CDR3, the DNA is TGTGCCATCAGTGGCGCAACAGGGAAGGAGACCCAGTACTTC. Its protein product is CAISGATGKETQYF.

The chain couples TRBV6-2 or TRBV6-3 to TRBJ2-3; D is perhaps TRBD2 (5 bases). V dropped 5 bases and J dropped 4 bases, with 10 bases sitting between them. Germline loops: CDR1 MNHEY, CDR2 SVGEGT. The CDR3 is 13 residues long. The CDR3 DNA follows: TGTGCCAGCAGTGGACTGGGCCCAGATACGCAGTATTTT. It is translated as CASSGLGPDTQYF.

J is TRBJ2-5 and V is TRBV11-2; TRBD2 agrees at 13 bases. CDR1 and CDR2 from the germline V gene are SGHAT and FQNNGV. The junction had 8 bases not matched to a gene; V was cut back by 5 bases and J by 5 bases. This CDR3 contains 16 residues. The chain's CDR3 is CASSRRLAGGSETQYF. The DNA of the CDR3 is TGTGCCAGCAGCCGCCGACTAGCGGGAGGTTCCGAGACCCAGTACTTC.

This clone was picked up one time. J is TRBJ2-7 and V is TRBV6-5; tentatively, D is TRBD2 (7 bases). The V gene's germline CDR1 is MNHEY and CDR2 SVGAGI. Trimming took off 5 bases at V and 6 bases at J, with 17 bases between the two ends. The CDR3 extends over 14 amino acids. Here the CDR3 DNA reads TGTGCCAGCAGTCTACGGGCCGGGGGGCTCGAGCAGTACGTC. This gives the protein CASSLRAGGLEQYV.

The chain joins TRBV14 to TRBJ2-7; 9 nucleotides align to TRBD1. CDR3 length: 13 residues. Germline values: CDR1 SGHDN, CDR2 FVKESK. J gave up 6 bases and V 4 bases, and 4 bases lay outside the gene matches. CDR3: CASSLGTGSEQYV. CDR3 nucleotide sequence: TGTGCCAGCAGCCTCGGGACAGGGAGCGAGCAGTACGTC.

The gene calls are TRBV19 and TRBJ1-5; D is unclear. The CDR3 is 16 residues long. Germline lookup yields CDR1 LNHDA and CDR2 SQIVND (reference sequence). With 7 bases removed from V and 0 bases from J, the gap between germline ends came to 16 bases. CDR3 nucleotides: TGTGCCAGTAAACCGGGAGCCGATTATAGCAATCAGCCCCAGCATTTT. Protein: CASKPGADYSNQPQHF.

The chain uses TRBV28 and TRBJ2-1; 7 nucleotides line up with TRBD1. The germline CDR1 and CDR2 sequences are MDHEN and SYDVKM. The length of the CDR3 is 15 residues. The junction had 8 bases not matched to a gene; V was cut back by 5 bases and J by 4 bases. Here the CDR3 reads CASSPPGQTYNEQFF. The CDR3 DNA sequence: TGTGCCAGCAGTCCCCCGGGACAGACGTACAATGAGCAGTTCTTC.

The J gene is TRBJ2-5, the V gene TRBV5-4; possible D gene TRBD2, 6 bases. CDR3 length: 13 amino acids. Germline CDR1 SGHNT, CDR2 YYREEE (reference sequence). V lost 10 bases to trimming and J lost 2 bases, with 15 bases between them. For the CDR3, the DNA is TGTGCCGGCGGGATAGCGGCTCAAGAGACCCAGTACTTC. Translating gives CAGGIAAQETQYF.

The sample holds a few counts of this clone. The genes are TRBV6-2 or TRBV6-3 and TRBJ1-1; possibly TRBD1 for D (6 bases). CDR3 length: 13 residues. Germline CDR1 and CDR2: MNHEY and SVGEGT. Trimming shortened V by 2 bases and J by 5 bases, and 9 bases separated the two germline ends. The CDR3 sequence is CASSYATGTEAFF. The CDR3 DNA reads as TGTGCCAGCAGTTACGCGACAGGAACTGAAGCTTTCTTT.

The chain uses TRBV5-1 and TRBJ1-4; D may be TRBD1 (6 bases). The CDR3 spans 15 residues. V lost 0 bases, J lost 0 bases, and 6 bases lay in between. The V gene's germline CDR1 is SGHRS and CDR2 YFSETQ. The CDR3 DNA reads as TGCGCCAGCAGCTTGGAGGGGGCAACTAATGAAAAACTGTTTTTT. Protein product: CASSLEGATNEKLFF.

The J gene is TRBJ2-7, the V gene TRBV5-1, with 10 positions matching TRBD1. CDR1 SGHRS and CDR2 YFSETQ come from the germline V gene. With 4 bases clipped from V and 4 bases from J, the junction kept 5 bases outside the gene matches. The CDR3 totals 14 residues. The CDR3 protein is CASSPGDRGYEQYV. DNA for the CDR3: TGCGCCAGCAGCCCCGGGGACAGGGGATACGAGCAGTACGTC.

The CDR3 sequence: CASSKLRDNEQFF. Written as DNA, the CDR3 is TGTGCCAGCAGCAAGCTACGGGACAATGAGCAGTTCTTC. V and J are TRBV7-8 and TRBJ2-1; D is undetermined. The ends were cut back, 5 bases at V and 5 bases at J, with 10 bases in the middle. This CDR3 contains 13 residues. Looked up from germline, CDR1 is SGHVS and CDR2 is FQNEAQ.

This chain uses TRBV3-1 (or the pseudogene TRBV3-2) with TRBJ2-1; the match to TRBD2 covers 7 bases. V lost 3 bases, J lost 4 bases, and 6 bases stayed unmatched. This CDR3 has 15 amino acids. Looked up from germline, CDR1 is LGHDT and CDR2 is YNNKEL (reference sequence). CDR3 nucleotide sequence: TGTGCCAGCAGCCATGGGAGGGAAATATACAATGAGCAGTTCTTC. This encodes CASSHGREIYNEQFF.

This clone was seen a single time. This rearrangement joins TRBV5-1 to TRBJ2-4; 9 bases agree with TRBD2. Germline V lookup: CDR1 SGHRS, CDR2 YFSETQ. After removal of 0 bases from V and 0 bases from J, the junction contained 7 bases not matched to a gene. CDR3 length: 18 residues. The CDR3 nucleotides are TGCGCCAGCAGCTTGGGGACTAGCGCCAATCTAGCCAAAAACATTCAGTACTTC. Its translation: CASSLGTSANLAKNIQYF.

The CDR3: CASSLDREHYQPQHF. CDR3 nucleotides: TGTGCCAGCAGCCTCGACAGGGAGCACTATCAGCCCCAGCATTTT. The chain combines TRBV7-8 with TRBJ1-5; 7 bases line up with TRBD1. CDR1 is SGHVS and CDR2 is FQNEAQ in the germline V gene. This CDR3 has 15 residues. V trimming: 5 bases; J trimming: 5 bases; junction bases outside the gene matches: 9.

This clone appeared a few times. The rearrangement joins TRBV5-8 to TRBJ2-5, with 7 bases identical to TRBD2. V shed 0 bases, J shed 7 bases, and the junction held 3 bases outside the gene matches. This CDR3 has 13 amino acids. CDR1 is SGHTS, CDR2 YDEGEE, per germline. The DNA for the CDR3 is TGTGCCAGCAGCTTGGTTTCTAGCGGGACCCAGTACTTC. Its translation is CASSLVSSGTQYF.

The chain is built from TRBV29-1 and TRBJ2-3; 7 bases are shared with TRBD1. V gave up 4 bases and J gave up 4 bases; unmatched junction bases: 14. The CDR3 loop spans 16 amino acids. Germline CDR1 SQVTM, CDR2 ANQGSEA. The CDR3 reads CSVGLVWDSGSDTQYF. CDR3 coding DNA: TGCAGCGTTGGTCTAGTTTGGGACAGCGGTTCAGATACGCAGTATTTT.

In nucleotides, the CDR3 is TGTGCCACCAGCACAGATACCGGGAGTCGGGCAGATACGCAGTATTTT. Protein product: CATSTDTGSRADTQYF. The chain joins TRBV15 to TRBJ2-3, with D possibly being TRBD2 (6 bases). CDR3 length: 16 amino acids. Looked up from germline, CDR1 is LNHNV and CDR2 is YYDKDF (reference sequence). With 4 bases removed from V and 4 bases from J, the gap between germline ends came to 18 bases.

This chain links TRBV2 with TRBJ2-3; 8 bases match TRBD1. V gave up 3 bases and J gave up 1 base; unmatched junction bases: 3. CDR1 SNHLY and CDR2 FYNNEI come from the germline V gene. The CDR3 covers 15 residues. In DNA form, the CDR3 reads TGTGCCAGCAGTGAGTGGGGACAGGGCACAGATACGCAGTATTTT. It translates to CASSEWGQGTDTQYF.

V is TRBV7-3 and J is TRBJ2-1; TRBD1 might be the D (5 bases). The germline CDR1 and CDR2 sequences are SGHTA and FQGTGA. Trimming cost V 3 bases and J 6 bases, with 9 bases left between them. This CDR3 is 13 amino acids long. As DNA, the CDR3 is TGTGCCAGCAGCTTCCTAGGGGTCAATGAGCAGTTCTTC. This translates into CASSFLGVNEQFF.

This clone came up once. This chain links TRBV4-2 with TRBJ2-5, with D tentatively TRBD1 (5 bases). The length of the CDR3 is 17 residues. V was clipped by 0 bases and J by 4 bases, with 18 bases between them. CDR1 and CDR2 from the germline V gene are LGHNA and YNFKEQ. The CDR3 region is CASSQDWGLVGGETQYF. CDR3 DNA sequence: TGTGCCAGCAGCCAAGATTGGGGCCTAGTTGGCGGAGAGACCCAGTACTTC.